Shown below are 20 T cell receptor beta chains from a single sample sequenced in a study of CD8 T cells in ankylosing spondylitis. TCRdb reprocessed the 5' RACE reads with MiXCR, giving one entry per CDR3 protein. This table holds approximately 240,000 distinct CDR3 sequences, roughly a quarter found once. Input material: blood, either unsorted or a sorted T cell fraction (not recorded which). These receptors were taken from a male donor with ankylosing spondylitis or in good health (not recorded which).

Of note for this clonotype: This may be a read error, as it is one base from a much larger clone. The chain joins TRBV12-3 or TRBV12-4 to TRBJ2-1, with D perhaps matching TRBD2 (5 bases). The CDR3 totals 13 residues. CDR3 sequence: CASSPRGYSEQFF. DNA for the CDR3: TGTGCCAGCAGTCCACGGGGATACAGTGAGCAGTTCTTC.

CDR3 sequence: CSAPSGFFTGELFF. CDR3 coding DNA: TGCAGTGCTCCTAGCGGGTTCTTCACCGGGGAGCTGTTTTTT. The chain combines TRBV20-1 with TRBJ2-2, with 8 bases fitting TRBD2. Per germline, CDR1 DFQATT and CDR2 SNEGSKA (reference sequence). The V segment lost 5 bases and the J segment 4 bases; nucleotides outside the gene matches: 6. The CDR3 contains 14 residues.

The chain carries TRBV24-1 and TRBJ2-5; D possibly corresponds to TRBD1 (6 bases). Trimming took 3 bases from V and 1 from J, leaving 11 bases between them. CDR1 and CDR2 from the germline V gene are KGHDR and SFDVKD. The CDR3 has 15 residues. For the CDR3, the DNA is TGTGCCACCAGTGATCCCCGGGACACCCAAGAGACCCAGTACTTC. Its protein is CATSDPRDTQETQYF.

The chain carries TRBV20-1 and TRBJ2-3; 8 bases are shared with TRBD1. Trimming took 1 base from V and 5 from J; bases not matched to a gene: 14. The germline CDR1 and CDR2 sequences are DFQATT and SNEGSKA (reference sequence). The CDR3 contains 17 residues. CDR3 region: CSARGSGQTGVRDTQYF. The DNA of the CDR3 is TGCAGTGCTAGAGGATCGGGGCAGACAGGGGTGAGAGATACGCAGTATTTT.

This sequence joins TRBV7-2 and TRBJ2-3; 9 positions agree with TRBD2. V lost 4 bases and J lost 2; bases outside the gene matches: 7. This CDR3 is 16 amino acids long. Germline V gene data show CDR1 as SGHTA and CDR2 as FQGNSA. CDR3: CASSSLAGAITDTQYF. The CDR3 DNA reads as TGTGCCAGCAGCTCGTTAGCGGGGGCGATCACAGATACGCAGTATTTT.

This clonotype was seen only a few times. The V gene is TRBV3-1, the J gene TRBJ2-7, with 7 bases identical to TRBD1. This CDR3 contains 14 residues. After removal of 4 bases from V and 3 bases from J, the junction contained 6 bases not matched to a gene. Germline CDR1 and CDR2: LGHDT and YNNKEL (reference sequence). CDR3 nucleotide sequence: TGTGCCAGCAGCCGCGACAGGGTCGACTACGAGCAGTACTTC. Protein: CASSRDRVDYEQYF.

As concerns this clonotype: An end of the junction does not agree with germline; a read error may underlie this. The V and J genes are TRBV7-9 and TRBJ1-4; possibly TRBD1 for D (5 bases). This CDR3 has 15 residues. Germline assignment: CDR1 SEHNR and CDR2 FQNEAQ (reference sequence). The CDR3 DNA reads as TGTGCCAGCAGCTTCTTCCAGGGCGGTAATGAAAAACTGTTATTT. It is translated as CASSFFQGGNEKLLF.

This chain connects TRBV19 to TRBJ1-2; 9 bases map to TRBD1. The CDR3 loop spans 16 amino acids. CDR1 and CDR2 (germline): LNHDA, SQIVND (reference sequence). V gave up 3 bases and J gave up 2 bases; unmatched junction bases: 7. Here the CDR3 reads CASSIGGQGRNYGYTF. CDR3 bases: TGTGCCAGTAGTATCGGGGGACAGGGACGCAACTATGGCTACACCTTC.

The genes are TRBV29-1 and TRBJ2-3, with TRBD1 matching 7 bases. Looked up from germline, CDR1 is SQVTM and CDR2 is ANQGSEA. Trimming at V came to 7 bases and at J to 7 bases, leaving 11 bases not matched to a gene. This CDR3 comprises 13 residues. The CDR3 coding sequence is TGCAGCGGCGGACAGGCGACCATGAATACGCAGTATTTT. This translates into CSGGQATMNTQYF.

This clonotype has just a few counts. The rearrangement uses TRBV7-2 and TRBJ2-1, with a tentative D call TRBD2 (7 bases). In germline, CDR1 is SGHTA, CDR2 FQGNSA. The CDR3 covers 15 residues. The ends were cut back, 5 bases at V and 9 bases at J, with 20 bases in the middle. As DNA, the CDR3 is TGTGCCAGCAGCCGTAGTGGGGGGGGGGCCACTGAGCAGTTCTTC. Its translation is CASSRSGGGATEQFF. The full variable domain, with the rest looked up from reference TRBV7-2 and TRBJ2-1, is GAGVSQSPSNKVTEKGKDVELRCDPISGHTALYWYRQSLGQGLEFLIYFQGNSAPDKSGLPSDRFSAERTGGSVSTLTIQRTQQEDSAVYLCASSRSGGGATEQFFGPGTRLTVL.

This chain joins TRBV23-1 and TRBJ1-5; 12 nucleotides align to TRBD1. TRBV23-1 is annotated as an ORF whose role is uncertain. This CDR3 spans 16 amino acids. The CDR3 nucleotides are TGCGCTGGGACAGGGGGCCGAACCGTTAGCAATCAGCCCCAGCATTTT. The encoded protein is CAGTGGRTVSNQPQHF.

The V gene is TRBV6-5, the J gene TRBJ2-7; maybe TRBD2 (6 bases). The germline V gene has CDR1 MNHEY and CDR2 SVGAGI. CDR3 length: 15 residues. V gave up 3 bases and J gave up 2 bases, with 14 bases separating them. CDR3 sequence reads: CASSYKEEGAYEQYF. The CDR3 bases are TGTGCCAGCAGTTATAAAGAGGAGGGAGCCTACGAGCAGTACTTC.

This clonotype has a handful of counts. This chain links TRBV12-3 or TRBV12-4 with TRBJ2-5, with 7 positions matching TRBD1. This CDR3 is built from 14 residues. The V gene end was trimmed by 6 bases and the J gene end by 5 bases; junction bases not matched to a gene: 9. DNA of the CDR3: TGTGCCAGCAGACAACGACAGGGCTGGGAGACCCAGTACTTC. Protein sequence: CASRQRQGWETQYF.

This clonotype was detected only a few times. The chain uses TRBV29-1 and TRBJ2-2; D is undetermined. Germline V gene data show CDR1 as SQVTM and CDR2 as ANQGSEA. The CDR3 is made up of 14 amino acids. V shed 4 bases and J shed 0 bases, with 9 bases lying between them. The chain's CDR3 is CSVALVPNTGELFF. CDR3 bases: TGCAGCGTTGCCCTCGTCCCGAACACCGGGGAGCTGTTTTTT.

The V gene is TRBV14, the J gene TRBJ2-7; D may be TRBD1 or TRBD2 (5 bases each). The CDR3 sequence is 19 residues long. V was cut by 1 base and J by 1 base, with 23 bases left in between. CDR1 and CDR2 from the germline V gene are SGHDN and FVKESK. The CDR3 DNA sequence: TGTGCCAGCAGCCAAGCAAATGATTGGGGGTATACAGGTTCCTACGAGCAGTACTTC. It is translated as CASSQANDWGYTGSYEQYF.

This clonotype came up many times. This chain connects TRBV12-3 or TRBV12-4 to TRBJ2-2; TRBD2 aligns across 11 bases. This CDR3 region has 16 residues. The trim removed 6 bases at V and 6 bases at J, leaving 9 bases unmatched. The DNA of the CDR3 is TGTGCCAGCAGGGATAGCGGGGGGGCGACTGCCGGGGAGCTGTTTTTT. Its translation: CASRDSGGATAGELFF.

This clonotype was observed at least ten times. The chain joins TRBV3-1 to TRBJ2-3, with D possibly matching TRBD2 (6 bases). CDR1 and CDR2 from the germline V gene are LGHDT and YNNKEL (reference sequence). The CDR3 covers 13 residues. Trimming left V 4 bases short and J 5 bases short, with 10 bases between. The CDR3 coding sequence is TGTGCCAGCAGCCCCGGGAGCGAAGATACGCAGTATTTT. Translating it yields CASSPGSEDTQYF.

This clonotype was recorded many times. The chain carries TRBV12-3 or TRBV12-4 and TRBJ2-2; no reliable D call. This CDR3 spans 14 amino acids. V dropped 1 base and J dropped 8 bases, with 11 bases sitting between them. Here the CDR3 reads CASSLGLILGELFF. CDR3 nucleotides: TGTGCCAGCAGTTTAGGGCTAATCTTGGGGGAGCTGTTTTTT.

There are a few counts of this clonotype. The chain combines TRBV6-1 with TRBJ2-5; a weak D match, TRBD2 (6 bases). V shed 5 bases and J shed 0 bases, with 13 bases lying between them. There are 15 residues in the CDR3. Germline V gene data show CDR1 as MNHNS and CDR2 as SASEGT. CDR3 coding DNA: TGTGCCAGCAGTACGGACTACGCTAACCAAGAGACCCAGTACTTC. Translation gives CASSTDYANQETQYF.

The chain links TRBV12-3 or TRBV12-4 to TRBJ2-4, with 7 nucleotides matching TRBD1. The junction had 4 bases not matched to a gene; V was cut back by 6 bases and J by 5 bases. The CDR3 is 13 residues long. CDR3 sequence reads: CASRRDSQNIQYF. The DNA of the CDR3 is TGTGCCAGCAGACGGGACAGTCAAAACATTCAGTACTTC.